This T cell receptor (beta chain) originates from a study of blood T cell repertoires in COVID-19. Study at large: PBMCs, B-cell-depleted T cells, or T cells were the source of the cDNA or gDNA that made up the material.

Germline CDR1 is LNHDA and CDR2 is SQIVND (reference sequence). The CDR3 covers 15 residues. V lost 9 bases and J lost 6; bases outside the gene matches: 13. As processed by the authors: Amplification with reference gene primers provided the estimates of nucleated cell counts. Clones were sequenced by immunoSEQ multiplex PCR, and TCRdb holds only the in-frame ones, with some missing. V, J and clone size derive from that table, while D and trimming were established from the DNA sequence. The table shows some 110,000 clones, with roughly 86% occurring only once. The sequence was collected from a man between 40 and 49 years old with acute or convalescent COVID-19. V usage is TRBV19 and J usage is TRBJ1-5; 8 bases align to TRBD1. Sequenced sample: peripheral blood. In DNA, the CDR3 is TGTGCCAGCACCTCAGGGGGCGGGGTGCGTCAGCCCCAGCATTTT. Its translation is CASTSGGGVRQPQHF.